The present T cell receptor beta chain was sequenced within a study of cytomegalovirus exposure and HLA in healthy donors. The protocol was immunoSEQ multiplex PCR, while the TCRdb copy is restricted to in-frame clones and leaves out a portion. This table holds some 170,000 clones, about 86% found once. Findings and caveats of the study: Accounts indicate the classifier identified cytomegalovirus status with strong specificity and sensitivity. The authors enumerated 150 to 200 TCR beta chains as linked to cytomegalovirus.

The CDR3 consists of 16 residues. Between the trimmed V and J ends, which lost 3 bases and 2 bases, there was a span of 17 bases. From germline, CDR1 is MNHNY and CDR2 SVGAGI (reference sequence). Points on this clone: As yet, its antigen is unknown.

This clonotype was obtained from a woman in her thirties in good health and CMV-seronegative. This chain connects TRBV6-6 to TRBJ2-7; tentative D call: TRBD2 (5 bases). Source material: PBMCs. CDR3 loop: CASSYTNPTNTYEQYF. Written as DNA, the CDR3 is TGTGCCAGCAGTTATACGAACCCGACTAACACCTACGAGCAGTACTTC.